Below, one T cell receptor (beta chain) is given with its context. What this receptor recognizes is not known. Nothing much larger sits one base from this clone, and base qualities are not available. The immunoSEQ hsTCRB v3.0 assay was used at survey level resolution to sequence the TRB variable region. A depth of roughly 35,000-55,000 T-cell genomes per sample was targeted for TRB sequencing. Pooled TRB libraries were sequenced on an Illumina MiSeq with a v3 150-cycle kit. Per the authors' processing: Analysis of repertoires was carried out in R inside a reproducible Nextflow workflow spanning QC, data transformation and analysis. Custom analyses were implemented in LymphoSeq2, an R package for AIRR-Seq data exploration. Four samples that yielded fewer than 5000 total TRB sequences were excluded, so that around 190 HIV repertoires were analyzed. Among the 200 or so HIV repertoires that were kept, 59 were collected before ART initiation and roughly 130 were collected after ART initiation. Repertoires were downsampled to 5000 TRB nucleotide sequences, with summary statistics averaged over 100 downsampling iterations. The analysis kept only TRB sequences whose CDR3 regions were at least seven amino acids long. Two measures captured diversity: a Shannon entropy-derived clonality score and the Gini coefficient. In repertoire networks, the top 5000 CDR3 amino acid sequences were linked whenever an edit distance of one separated two sequences. For TRB CDR3 amino acid sequences, GLIPH2 was used to predict antigen specificity groups and MHC restriction. To flag known associations with CMV, EBV, HIV or tissue antigens, CDR3 amino acid sequences were compared against VDJdb and McPAS-TCR. Pre-ART, post-ART and control groups were compared with Wilcoxon signed-rank tests and Holm-Bonferroni correction. In TCRdb, the immuneACCESS table is reduced to in-frame sequences with V and J assigned. These tables do not hold every clone; where another copy was compared, an unresolved V gene accounts for under half, and the others remain unexplained. V and J calls and clone size come straight from that table; D and trimming were deduced from the DNA. This sample is represented by 25,000 or so clones; 80% to 90% of them were singletons. The ten largest clones represent under 6% of the sample.

This entry comes from a study of long-term antiretroviral therapy in people with HIV (dated by TCRdb to between 2021 and 2023). With respect to the entire study: The earliest samples were collected roughly a decade before the 2015 WHO recommendation for immediate ART, at a time when ART was usually postponed until CD4 counts fell. A retrospective serial study tested whether ART initiation and durable HIV suppression were associated with changes in peripheral blood TRB repertoire composition and diversity. A total of 192 cryopreserved PBMC samples were contributed to the cohort by 30 adults with confirmed HIV infection, with samples collected serially over a mean of about 6 years (range 1-12). About 35% of the 30 participants with HIV were female. No cross-contamination during QIAcube processing was seen in test extractions of a monoclonal T-cell line run alongside around 31 polyclonal samples.

To be included, a participant needed at least one PBMC sample from before ART initiation plus at least two post-ART samples. Every participant with HIV received treatment in the United States of America. Before DNA extraction, cryopreserved samples containing about 0.95-10 million PBMC were thawed and washed. At the time of the earliest PBMC sample for each participant with HIV, ages ranged from about 20 to 55 years. Each participant contributed PBMC samples from 1-4 timepoints before ART initiation and 2-8 timepoints after ART initiation, with a median of 7 samples. For every participant, serial HIV viral load, CD4+ T-cell count, ART history and demographic data were obtained. Using a Qiagen kit on a QIAcube, genomic DNA was extracted from unsorted PBMC, with samples processed in batches of 12. CDR3 length: 17 amino acids, cysteine to phenylalanine. The sequence is cut down to CDR3 DNA, 51 bases in frame from base 1. CDR1 and CDR2 are read off the germline V gene as MDHEN and SYDVKM. The V and J ends are trimmed by 5 bases and 0 bases, leaving 14 bases between them.

The paper's findings and limits, for the study overall: The samples span the years 2004 to 2017, and the ART regimens used at that time may not be as effective as current regimens. Limited PBMC availability meant only the TCR beta chain was sequenced, without alpha chain pairing. Because cell numbers in pre-ART samples were limited, unsorted PBMC were profiled instead of sorted CD4+ and CD8+ T cells. ART initiation was associated with a significant increase in TRB diversity, but diversity stayed significantly below transplant donor controls even after long-term ART. Expanded TRB clones identified before ART initiation dominated the repertoire across all time points, though the dominance fluctuated and decreased in many PLHIV after ART. Compared with controls, HIV repertoires had narrower CDR3 length ranges, and the network structure pointed to an antigen-experienced repertoire that shifted only slightly toward naive after ART. Inferences about post-ART repertoire changes are limited because no data were available on ART adherence, viral resistance or therapy changes.

The chain uses TRBV28 and TRBJ2-6; the D call is tentative, TRBD1 or TRBD2, as each matches 6 bases. This TCR came from a man aged 18 to 30 with HIV. The sample in question was unsorted PBMCs, obtained 3 years after starting antiretroviral therapy. The CDR3 protein is CASSTPGGPSGANVLTF. The DNA sequence reads TGTGCCAGCAGTACTCCCGGGGGCCCCTCTGGGGCCAACGTCCTGACTTTC.